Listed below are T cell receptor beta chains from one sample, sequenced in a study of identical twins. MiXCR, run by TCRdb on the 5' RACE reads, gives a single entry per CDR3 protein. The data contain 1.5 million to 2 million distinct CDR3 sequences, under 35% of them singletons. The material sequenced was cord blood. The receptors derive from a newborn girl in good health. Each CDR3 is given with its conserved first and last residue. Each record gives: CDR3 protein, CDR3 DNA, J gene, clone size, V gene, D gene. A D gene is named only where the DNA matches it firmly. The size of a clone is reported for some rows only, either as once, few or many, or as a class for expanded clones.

CDR3aa: CASSQDLNSGFVLGTQYF
CDR3nt: TGCGCCAGCAGTCAAGATCTTAATAGCGGATTTGTTTTAGGTACGCAGTATTTT
j_gene: TRBJ2-3
abundance: NA
v_gene: TRBV4-1
d_gene: NA

CDR3aa: CASSLGRTYQETQYF
CDR3nt: TGCGCCAGCAGCTTGGGCCGGACTTACCAAGAGACCCAGTACTTC
j_gene: TRBJ2-5
abundance: few
v_gene: TRBV5-1
d_gene: NA

CDR3aa: CSARDHQGDQPQHF
CDR3nt: TGCAGTGCTAGAGATCATCAAGGAGATCAGCCCCAGCATTTT
j_gene: TRBJ1-5
abundance: NA
v_gene: TRBV20-1
d_gene: NA

CDR3aa: CASSLLTSGTFYEQYF
CDR3nt: TGTGCCAGCAGTTTATTAACTAGCGGGACCTTCTACGAGCAGTACTTC
j_gene: TRBJ2-7
abundance: NA
v_gene: TRBV27
d_gene: TRBD2

CDR3aa: CASSSHPTGSYEQYF
CDR3nt: TGTGCCAGCAGTTCGCACCCGACAGGGTCCTACGAGCAGTACTTC
j_gene: TRBJ2-7
abundance: few
v_gene: TRBV12-3/TRBV12-4
d_gene: TRBD1

CDR3aa: CASRAKPGLAGTQYF
CDR3nt: TGTGCCAGCAGAGCAAAACCGGGACTAGCGGGTACGCAGTATTTT
j_gene: TRBJ2-3
abundance: NA
v_gene: TRBV12-3/TRBV12-4
d_gene: TRBD2

CDR3aa: CASGLRGQSNEQFF
CDR3nt: TGCGCCAGCGGTTTGAGGGGGCAAAGCAATGAGCAGTTCTTC
j_gene: TRBJ2-1
abundance: many
v_gene: TRBV4-1
d_gene: TRBD1

CDR3aa: CATSLEGGSYNEQFF
CDR3nt: TGTGCCACCAGCTTAGAAGGGGGTTCCTACAATGAGCAGTTCTTC
j_gene: TRBJ2-1
abundance: NA
v_gene: TRBV15
d_gene: NA

CDR3aa: CASSQENRRPYNEQFF
CDR3nt: TGTGCCAGCAGCCAAGAAAACCGGAGACCTTACAATGAGCAGTTCTTC
j_gene: TRBJ2-1
abundance: few
v_gene: TRBV4-2
d_gene: NA

CDR3aa: CASSGTITQYF
CDR3nt: TGCGCCAGCAGCGGTACGATAACGCAGTATTTT
j_gene: TRBJ2-3
abundance: many
v_gene: TRBV5-1
d_gene: NA

CDR3aa: CASSFSEGSYGYTF
CDR3nt: TGTGCCAGCAGCTTTAGTGAGGGGAGCTATGGCTACACCTTC
j_gene: TRBJ1-2
abundance: NA
v_gene: TRBV7-9
d_gene: NA

CDR3aa: CASKRLASYNEQFF
CDR3nt: TGTGCCAGCAAACGGCTAGCGTCCTACAATGAGCAGTTCTTC
j_gene: TRBJ2-1
abundance: few
v_gene: TRBV7-2
d_gene: NA

CDR3aa: CARPGTSGRALYNEQFF
CDR3nt: TGTGCCAGGCCCGGGACTAGCGGGAGGGCCCTCTACAATGAGCAGTTCTTC
j_gene: TRBJ2-1
abundance: NA
v_gene: TRBV9
d_gene: TRBD2

CDR3aa: CASSSAGTSSYEQYF
CDR3nt: TGTGCCAGCAGTTCAGCAGGGACTAGCTCCTACGAGCAGTACTTC
j_gene: TRBJ2-7
abundance: many
v_gene: TRBV28
d_gene: TRBD2

CDR3aa: CSAPNRGEKLFF
CDR3nt: TGCAGTGCCCCAAACAGGGGCGAAAAACTGTTTTTT
j_gene: TRBJ1-4
abundance: NA
v_gene: TRBV20-1
d_gene: TRBD1

CDR3aa: CSARPGAWRSPLHF
CDR3nt: TGCAGTGCTAGACCGGGGGCCTGGCGGTCACCCCTCCACTTT
j_gene: TRBJ1-6
abundance: few
v_gene: TRBV20-1
d_gene: NA

CDR3aa: CASTGQASSYEQYF
CDR3nt: TGTGCCAGCACTGGACAGGCGAGCTCCTACGAGCAGTACTTC
j_gene: TRBJ2-7
abundance: few
v_gene: TRBV27
d_gene: TRBD1

CDR3aa: CASSWDREFIQYF
CDR3nt: TGCGCCAGCAGCTGGGACAGGGAATTCATTCAGTACTTC
j_gene: TRBJ2-4
abundance: few
v_gene: TRBV5-1
d_gene: TRBD1

CDR3aa: CASSPWGDDEQFF
CDR3nt: TGTGCCAGCAGCCCCTGGGGGGATGATGAGCAGTTCTTC
j_gene: TRBJ2-1
abundance: once
v_gene: TRBV7-9
d_gene: NA

CDR3aa: CASSRGAVYEQYF
CDR3nt: TGTGCCAGCAGTCGGGGGGCTGTTTACGAGCAGTACTTC
j_gene: TRBJ2-7
abundance: few
v_gene: TRBV3-1
d_gene: NA

CDR3aa: CSARATSGVYSEQFF
CDR3nt: TGCAGTGCTAGAGCCACTAGCGGGGTCTACAGTGAGCAGTTCTTC
j_gene: TRBJ2-1
abundance: NA
v_gene: TRBV20-1
d_gene: TRBD2

CDR3aa: CASSLDPSTNEKLFF
CDR3nt: TGTGCCAGCAGTCTAGATCCCTCAACTAATGAAAAACTGTTTTTT
j_gene: TRBJ1-4
abundance: few
v_gene: TRBV7-9
d_gene: NA

CDR3aa: CASSENSGGPNYGYTF
CDR3nt: TGTGCCAGCAGTGAAAATTCTGGGGGCCCTAACTATGGCTACACCTTC
j_gene: TRBJ1-2
abundance: many
v_gene: TRBV25-1
d_gene: NA

CDR3aa: CSVGLAGSYEQYF
CDR3nt: TGCAGCGTTGGACTAGCGGGGTCCTACGAGCAGTACTTC
j_gene: TRBJ2-7
abundance: many
v_gene: TRBV29-1
d_gene: TRBD2

CDR3aa: CASSLATFGGDYEQYF
CDR3nt: TGTGCCAGCAGCTTAGCCACTTTCGGGGGAGACTACGAGCAGTACTTC
j_gene: TRBJ2-7
abundance: NA
v_gene: TRBV4-1
d_gene: NA

CDR3aa: CASSRPISRWGGLYNEQFF
CDR3nt: TGTGCCAGCAGCCGACCAATCTCTAGGTGGGGGGGCCTATACAATGAGCAGTTCTTC
j_gene: TRBJ2-1
abundance: NA
v_gene: TRBV11-1
d_gene: NA

CDR3aa: CASSLGHPKAAQHF
CDR3nt: TGTGCCAGCAGCTTGGGACACCCGAAGGCGGCCCAGCATTTT
j_gene: TRBJ1-5
abundance: NA
v_gene: TRBV5-6
d_gene: NA

CDR3aa: CATSDSGTSGRPLYNEQFF
CDR3nt: TGTGCCACCAGTGACTCCGGGACTAGCGGGAGGCCCCTCTACAATGAGCAGTTCTTC
j_gene: TRBJ2-1
abundance: few
v_gene: TRBV24-1
d_gene: TRBD2

CDR3aa: CATSDSGAPSTDTQYF
CDR3nt: TGTGCCACCAGTGATTCTGGCGCCCCATCCACAGATACGCAGTATTTT
j_gene: TRBJ2-3
abundance: NA
v_gene: TRBV24-1
d_gene: NA

CDR3aa: CASSLGFPFYEQYF
CDR3nt: TGTGCCAGCAGCTTGGGGTTTCCCTTTTACGAGCAGTACTTC
j_gene: TRBJ2-7
abundance: NA
v_gene: TRBV11-2
d_gene: NA

CDR3aa: CASSSNYNSPLHF
CDR3nt: TGTGCCAGCAGTTCTAACTATAATTCACCCCTCCACTTT
j_gene: TRBJ1-6
abundance: NA
v_gene: TRBV6-6
d_gene: NA

CDR3aa: CASSPPVRNNEQFF
CDR3nt: TGTGCCAGCTCACCACCGGTGCGGAACAATGAGCAGTTCTTC
j_gene: TRBJ2-1
abundance: many
v_gene: TRBV18
d_gene: NA